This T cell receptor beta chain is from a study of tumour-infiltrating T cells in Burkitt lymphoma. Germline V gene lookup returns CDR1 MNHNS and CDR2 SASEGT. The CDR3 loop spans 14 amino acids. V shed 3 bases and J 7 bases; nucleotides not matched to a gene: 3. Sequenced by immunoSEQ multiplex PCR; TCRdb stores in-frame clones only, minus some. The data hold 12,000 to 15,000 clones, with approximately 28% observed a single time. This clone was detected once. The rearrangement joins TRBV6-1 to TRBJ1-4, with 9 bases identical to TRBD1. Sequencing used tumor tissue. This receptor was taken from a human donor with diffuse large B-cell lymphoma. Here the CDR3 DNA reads TGTGCCAGCAGTGAGACAGGGGGAAGTGAAAAACTGTTTTTT. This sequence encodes CASSETGGSEKLFF.